Sequencing of this T cell receptor beta chain was carried out in a study of long-term antiretroviral therapy in people with HIV (dated by TCRdb to 2022 to 2024). For context, the study as a whole: The earliest samples were collected about a decade before the 2015 WHO recommendation for immediate ART, when ART was typically delayed until CD4 counts fell. About 35% of the 30 participants with HIV were female. No cross-contamination during QIAcube processing turned up in test extractions that ran a monoclonal T-cell line alongside approximately 35 polyclonal samples. A total of roughly 200 cryopreserved PBMC samples came from 25 to 35 adults with confirmed HIV infection and were collected serially over a mean of roughly six years (range 1-12). Whether ART initiation and durable HIV suppression were associated with changes in peripheral blood TRB repertoire composition and diversity was tested in a retrospective serial study. What the authors observed across the whole study: Because PBMC availability was limited, only the TCR beta chain was sequenced, with no alpha chain pairing. Expanded TRB clones identified before ART initiation dominated the repertoire across all time points, though the dominance fluctuated and decreased in many PLHIV after ART. Inferences about post-ART repertoire changes were limited because no data were available on ART adherence, viral resistance or therapy changes. HIV repertoires had narrower CDR3 length ranges than controls, and the network structure suggested an antigen-experienced repertoire that shifted only slightly toward naive after ART. Because cell numbers in pre-ART samples were limited, unsorted PBMC were profiled instead of sorted CD4+ and CD8+ T cells. A significant increase in TRB diversity was found to be associated with ART initiation, although TRB diversity was observed to remain significantly below that of transplant donor controls even after long-term ART. The samples were dated from the mid-2000s to the late 2010s, and the ART regimens that were used may be less effective than current ART regimens.

The immunoSEQ hsTCRB v3.0 assay was used at survey level resolution to sequence the TRB variable region. A depth of 40,000-50,000 T-cell genomes per sample was targeted for TRB sequencing. TRB libraries were pooled and sequenced on an Illumina MiSeq using a v3 150-cycle kit. The paper's processing steps were these. Repertoire analysis was run in R within a reproducible Nextflow workflow that covered QC, data transformation and analysis. Custom analyses were implemented in LymphoSeq2, an R package for AIRR-Seq data exploration. Four samples that yielded fewer than 5000 total TRB sequences were excluded, so that some 190 HIV repertoires were analyzed. Among the 188 retained HIV repertoires, roughly 60 were collected before ART initiation and approximately 130 were collected after ART initiation. Repertoires were downsampled to 5000 TRB nucleotide sequences, with summary statistics averaged over 100 downsampling iterations. TRB sequences were retained for analysis only if CDR3 regions of at least seven amino acids were present. Two measures captured diversity: a Shannon entropy-derived clonality score and the Gini coefficient. In repertoire networks, the top 5000 CDR3 amino acid sequences were linked whenever an edit distance of one separated two sequences. GLIPH2 predicted antigen specificity groups and MHC restriction for TRB CDR3 amino acid sequences. To flag known associations with CMV, EBV, HIV or tissue antigens, CDR3 amino acid sequences were compared against VDJdb and McPAS-TCR. Pre-ART, post-ART and control groups were compared with Wilcoxon signed-rank tests and Holm-Bonferroni correction. TCRdb carries this immuneACCESS record with in-frame sequences only. Its versions omit some clonotypes, under half of them owing to an unresolved V gene in the studies checked, with the rest unexplained. V and J calls and clone size are given by that table; D and trimming were obtained from the DNA. Here the sample has around 35,000 clones; around 97% occur a single time. The ten largest clones capture around 2.7% of the sample.

Participants were included only if at least one PBMC sample before ART initiation and at least two post-ART samples were available. Every participant with HIV received treatment in the United States of America. Cryopreserved samples of about 1-10 million PBMC were thawed and washed before DNA extraction. At the time of the earliest PBMC sample for each participant with HIV, ages ranged from 23 to 54 years. PBMC samples were contributed by each participant from 1-4 timepoints before ART initiation and 2-8 timepoints after ART initiation, with a median of 7 samples. For every participant, serial HIV viral load, CD4+ T-cell count, ART history and demographic data were obtained. A Qiagen kit on a QIAcube was used to extract genomic DNA from unsorted PBMC, with samples processed in batches of 12. To note about this clone: The specificity of this receptor is unknown. Base qualities are not at hand, and no much larger clone is one base apart.

V loses 1 base at its end and J loses 0 bases; junction bases beyond the gene matches: 0. The germline V gene sets CDR1 to MGHDK and CDR2 to SYGVNS. Counted from cysteine to phenylalanine, this CDR3 has 14 amino acids. The entry retains the CDR3 DNA only, 42 bases that are in frame from base 1. Rearrangement joined TRBV25-1 to TRBJ2-7; 7 of the junction bases match TRBD2. This receptor was identified in a man aged 25-40 years with HIV. The source material was unsorted PBMCs, sampled 6.9 years after starting antiretroviral therapy. CDR3 loop: CASSESGGSYEQYF. The DNA reads as follows: TGTGCCAGCAGTGAATCGGGGGGCTCCTACGAGCAGTACTTC.